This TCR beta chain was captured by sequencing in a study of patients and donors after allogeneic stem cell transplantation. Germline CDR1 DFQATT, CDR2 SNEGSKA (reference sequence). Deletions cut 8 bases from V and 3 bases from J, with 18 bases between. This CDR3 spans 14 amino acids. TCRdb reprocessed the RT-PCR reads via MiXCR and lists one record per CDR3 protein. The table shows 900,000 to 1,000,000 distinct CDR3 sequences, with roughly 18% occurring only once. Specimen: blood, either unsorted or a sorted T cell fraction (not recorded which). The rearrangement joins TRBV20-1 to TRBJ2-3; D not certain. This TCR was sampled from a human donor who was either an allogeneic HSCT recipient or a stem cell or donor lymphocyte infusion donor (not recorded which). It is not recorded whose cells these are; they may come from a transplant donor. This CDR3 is CSPKQHGSTDTQYF. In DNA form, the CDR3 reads TGCAGTCCCAAACAGCACGGCAGTACAGATACGCAGTATTTT.